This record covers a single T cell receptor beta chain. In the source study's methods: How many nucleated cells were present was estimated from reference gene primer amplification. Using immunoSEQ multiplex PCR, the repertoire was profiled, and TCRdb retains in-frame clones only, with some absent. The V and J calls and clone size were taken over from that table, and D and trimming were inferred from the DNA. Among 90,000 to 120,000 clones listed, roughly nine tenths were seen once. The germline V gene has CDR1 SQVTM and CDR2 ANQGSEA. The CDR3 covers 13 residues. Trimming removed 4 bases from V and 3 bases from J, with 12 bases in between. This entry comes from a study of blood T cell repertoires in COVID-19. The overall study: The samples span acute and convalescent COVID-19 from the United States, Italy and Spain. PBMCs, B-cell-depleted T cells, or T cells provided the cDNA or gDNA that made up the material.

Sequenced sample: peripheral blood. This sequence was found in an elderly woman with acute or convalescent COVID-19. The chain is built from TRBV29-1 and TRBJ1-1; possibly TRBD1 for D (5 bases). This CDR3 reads CSVGRVLDTEAFF. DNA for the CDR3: TGCAGCGTTGGCAGGGTGTTGGACACTGAAGCTTTCTTT.